The rows below give T cell receptor beta chains drawn from one sample of a study of T cells after yellow fever vaccination. MiXCR, applied by TCRdb to the 5' RACE reads, yields one record per CDR3 protein. The profile shows about 160,000 distinct CDR3 sequences, about 7% of them singletons. This sample comprised CD4+ T cells sorted from PBMCs, obtained about 5 days after the first yellow fever vaccination. Every receptor here comes from a man in his late teens or twenties who received the YFV17D yellow fever vaccine. The CDR3 runs from the conserved cysteine through the conserved F or W. Fields, in order: D gene, clone size, V gene, J gene, CDR3 protein, CDR3 DNA. D genes are given only for firm matches. A row's size may be missing; if present it is once, few, many or a size class.

D: .; size: many; V: TRBV11-2; J: TRBJ2-1; CDR3: CASSQGTLGFF; DNA: TGTGCCAGCAGCCAGGGAACCTTAGGGTTCTTC
D: TRBD1; size: many; V: TRBV11-3; J: TRBJ2-2; CDR3: CASSFGQGQNTGELFF; DNA: TGTGCCAGCAGCTTTGGACAGGGCCAGAACACCGGGGAGCTGTTTTTT
D: .; size: many; V: TRBV5-1; J: TRBJ2-3; CDR3: CASSFYSSTDTQYF; DNA: TGCGCCAGCAGCTTTTATTCTAGCACAGATACGCAGTATTTT
D: .; size: few; V: TRBV20-1; J: TRBJ1-1; CDR3: CSAGRHLMNTEAFF; DNA: TGCAGTGCTGGCAGACACCTCATGAACACTGAAGCTTTCTTT
D: .; size: many; V: TRBV2; J: TRBJ2-1; CDR3: CASLQLADNEQFF; DNA: TGTGCCAGCCTACAGTTGGCGGACAATGAGCAGTTCTTC
D: TRBD2; size: .; V: TRBV5-5; J: TRBJ2-3; CDR3: CASLVSGGADTQYF; DNA: TGTGCCAGCTTGGTTAGCGGGGGAGCAGATACGCAGTATTTT
D: TRBD2; size: .; V: TRBV7-7; J: TRBJ2-1; CDR3: CASSRTSGSYNEQFF; DNA: TGTGCTAGCAGTCGGACTAGCGGATCCTACAATGAGCAGTTCTTC
D: .; size: many; V: TRBV5-1; J: TRBJ1-1; CDR3: CASSLDPHITGRRNTEAFF; DNA: TGCGCCAGCAGCTTGGACCCTCACATTACAGGGAGAAGGAACACTGAAGCTTTCTTT
D: .; size: many; V: TRBV5-1; J: TRBJ1-1; CDR3: CASSLANRPNTEAFF; DNA: TGCGCCAGCAGCTTGGCCAATCGCCCGAACACTGAAGCTTTCTTT
D: TRBD2; size: many; V: TRBV4-3; J: TRBJ2-3; CDR3: CASSRTSAADTQYF; DNA: TGCGCCAGCAGCCGAACTAGCGCGGCAGATACGCAGTATTTT
D: .; size: many; V: TRBV20-1; J: TRBJ2-4; CDR3: CSAREITKNIQYF; DNA: TGCAGTGCTAGAGAGATCACCAAAAACATTCAGTACTTC
D: .; size: .; V: TRBV24-1; J: TRBJ2-2; CDR3: CGTSDLGRTNTGELFF; DNA: TGTGGCACCAGTGATTTGGGCCGAACGAACACCGGGGAGCTGTTTTTT
D: TRBD1; size: few; V: TRBV6-2/TRBV6-3; J: TRBJ1-5; CDR3: CASSRGQGNQPQHF; DNA: TGTGCCAGCAGCCGAGGACAGGGGAATCAGCCCCAGCATTTT
D: .; size: few; V: TRBV10-3; J: TRBJ2-1; CDR3: CAHRDTDNEQFF; DNA: TGTGCCCACCGGGACACAGACAATGAGCAGTTCTTC
D: TRBD1; size: .; V: TRBV20-1; J: TRBJ2-5; CDR3: CSAGQGVGTEETQYF; DNA: TGCAGTGCTGGACAGGGGGTGGGGACCGAAGAGACCCAGTACTTC
D: .; size: many; V: TRBV6-5; J: TRBJ1-6; CDR3: CASSYSGGRGGDNSPLHF; DNA: TGTGCCAGCAGTTACTCAGGGGGAAGAGGTGGCGATAATTCACCCCTCCACTTT
D: .; size: many; V: TRBV6-6; J: TRBJ1-2; CDR3: CATWGGDDGYTF; DNA: TGTGCCACCTGGGGGGGGGATGATGGCTACACCTTC
D: .; size: few; V: TRBV12-3/TRBV12-4; J: TRBJ1-2; CDR3: CASRMGRPSLAHYGYTF; DNA: TGTGCCAGCAGAATGGGCAGGCCATCCCTCGCGCACTATGGCTACACCTTC
D: .; size: many; V: TRBV29-1; J: TRBJ1-2; CDR3: CSVVTVNYGYTF; DNA: TGCAGCGTTGTGACCGTTAACTATGGCTACACCTTC
D: .; size: many; V: TRBV12-3/TRBV12-4; J: TRBJ1-6; CDR3: CASSHPLGGTNSPLHF; DNA: TGTGCCAGCAGCCACCCTCTCGGCGGTACGAATTCACCCCTCCACTTT
D: .; size: many; V: TRBV4-3; J: TRBJ2-2; CDR3: CASSRPRGGTGELFF; DNA: TGCGCCAGCAGCCGCCCCCGGGGCGGCACCGGGGAGCTGTTTTTT
D: TRBD1; size: few; V: TRBV12-3/TRBV12-4; J: TRBJ2-3; CDR3: CASNMDRTATDTQYF; DNA: TGTGCCAGCAATATGGACAGGACTGCCACAGATACGCAGTATTTT
D: TRBD2; size: .; V: TRBV19; J: TRBJ2-1; CDR3: CASSIMIRGGEQFF; DNA: TGTGCCAGTAGTATAATGATACGGGGGGGCGAGCAGTTCTTC
D: TRBD2; size: .; V: TRBV30; J: TRBJ2-2; CDR3: CAWKLAGRLVAGELFF; DNA: TGTGCCTGGAAATTAGCGGGGAGGCTTGTGGCCGGGGAGCTGTTTTTT
D: .; size: .; V: TRBV7-9; J: TRBJ1-2; CDR3: CASSFSVQDYGYTF; DNA: TGTGCCAGCAGCTTTTCTGTACAGGACTATGGCTACACCTTC
D: .; size: many; V: TRBV10-2; J: TRBJ2-2; CDR3: CASRLNTGELFF; DNA: TGCGCCAGCAGGCTTAACACCGGGGAGCTGTTTTTT
D: .; size: many; V: TRBV7-8; J: TRBJ2-3; CDR3: CASSSISGGGDTQYF; DNA: TGTGCCAGCAGTTCGATTTCCGGGGGCGGGGATACGCAGTATTTT
D: .; size: few; V: TRBV27; J: TRBJ2-5; CDR3: CASSLSRYSETQYF; DNA: TGTGCCAGCAGTTTATCCCGGTACTCAGAGACCCAGTACTTC
D: TRBD1; size: few; V: TRBV12-3/TRBV12-4; J: TRBJ1-1; CDR3: CASRPGTGLGEAFF; DNA: TGTGCCAGCAGACCCGGGACAGGGTTGGGTGAAGCTTTCTTT
D: .; size: .; V: TRBV20-1; J: TRBJ1-1; CDR3: CSAHRSRQRIF; DNA: TGCAGTGCCCATAGGAGTAGACAGCGGATCTTT
D: .; size: few; V: TRBV5-1; J: TRBJ2-2; CDR3: CASSEGGLNTGELFF; DNA: TGCGCCAGCAGCGAAGGAGGCCTTAACACCGGGGAGCTGTTTTTT
D: .; size: many; V: TRBV7-2; J: TRBJ2-3; CDR3: CASGGRGDTDTQYF; DNA: TGTGCCAGTGGAGGGCGGGGAGACACAGATACGCAGTATTTT
D: TRBD1; size: .; V: TRBV7-2; J: TRBJ1-2; CDR3: CASSWGTGVWGNYGYTF; DNA: TGTGCCAGCAGCTGGGGGACAGGGGTGTGGGGTAACTATGGCTACACCTTC
D: TRBD1; size: many; V: TRBV5-1; J: TRBJ1-4; CDR3: CASSVAGTGEEKLFF; DNA: TGCGCCAGCAGCGTGGCCGGGACAGGGGAGGAAAAACTGTTTTTT
D: .; size: many; V: TRBV6-5; J: TRBJ1-2; CDR3: CASSFRRETYYGYTF; DNA: TGTGCCAGCAGTTTTCGACGGGAGACCTACTATGGCTACACCTTC
D: .; size: few; V: TRBV5-1; J: TRBJ2-5; CDR3: CASSYGSRETQYF; DNA: TGCGCCAGCTCATACGGGTCCCGGGAGACCCAGTACTTC
D: .; size: many; V: TRBV20-1; J: TRBJ2-1; CDR3: CSAREGSSDGEQFF; DNA: TGCAGTGCTAGAGAAGGATCCAGCGATGGTGAGCAGTTCTTC
D: .; size: .; V: TRBV27; J: TRBJ1-5; CDR3: CASSLSLGSTGNQPQHF; DNA: TGTGCCAGCAGTTTATCCTTAGGATCCACCGGCAATCAGCCCCAGCATTTT
D: .; size: few; V: TRBV3-1; J: TRBJ2-2; CDR3: CASSQDANTGELFF; DNA: TGTGCCAGCAGCCAAGATGCAAACACCGGGGAGCTGTTTTTT
D: .; size: many; V: TRBV5-1; J: TRBJ1-1; CDR3: CASREGWNTEAFF; DNA: TGCGCCAGCAGGGAGGGATGGAACACTGAAGCTTTCTTT
D: .; size: few; V: TRBV6-2/TRBV6-3; J: TRBJ2-1; CDR3: CASNGLGGYNEQFF; DNA: TGTGCCAGCAACGGCCTTGGGGGCTACAATGAGCAGTTCTTC
D: TRBD1; size: many; V: TRBV28; J: TRBJ2-3; CDR3: CATWDRGTDTQYF; DNA: TGTGCCACCTGGGACAGAGGAACAGATACGCAGTATTTT
D: .; size: few; V: TRBV6-5; J: TRBJ1-1; CDR3: CASSYTTVLVTEAFF; DNA: TGTGCCAGCAGTTACACGACAGTTTTGGTCACTGAAGCTTTCTTT
D: .; size: many; V: TRBV3-1; J: TRBJ1-2; CDR3: CASSQRGGYTF; DNA: TGTGCCAGCAGCCAAAGGGGTGGCTACACCTTC
D: TRBD2; size: .; V: TRBV6-2/TRBV6-3; J: TRBJ2-7; CDR3: CASKSGLAGSYEQYF; DNA: TGTGCCAGCAAGAGCGGTCTAGCGGGCTCCTACGAGCAGTACTTC
D: .; size: many; V: TRBV6-2/TRBV6-3; J: TRBJ2-1; CDR3: CASSYGQTEQFF; DNA: TGTGCCAGCAGTTACGGACAGACGGAGCAGTTCTTC